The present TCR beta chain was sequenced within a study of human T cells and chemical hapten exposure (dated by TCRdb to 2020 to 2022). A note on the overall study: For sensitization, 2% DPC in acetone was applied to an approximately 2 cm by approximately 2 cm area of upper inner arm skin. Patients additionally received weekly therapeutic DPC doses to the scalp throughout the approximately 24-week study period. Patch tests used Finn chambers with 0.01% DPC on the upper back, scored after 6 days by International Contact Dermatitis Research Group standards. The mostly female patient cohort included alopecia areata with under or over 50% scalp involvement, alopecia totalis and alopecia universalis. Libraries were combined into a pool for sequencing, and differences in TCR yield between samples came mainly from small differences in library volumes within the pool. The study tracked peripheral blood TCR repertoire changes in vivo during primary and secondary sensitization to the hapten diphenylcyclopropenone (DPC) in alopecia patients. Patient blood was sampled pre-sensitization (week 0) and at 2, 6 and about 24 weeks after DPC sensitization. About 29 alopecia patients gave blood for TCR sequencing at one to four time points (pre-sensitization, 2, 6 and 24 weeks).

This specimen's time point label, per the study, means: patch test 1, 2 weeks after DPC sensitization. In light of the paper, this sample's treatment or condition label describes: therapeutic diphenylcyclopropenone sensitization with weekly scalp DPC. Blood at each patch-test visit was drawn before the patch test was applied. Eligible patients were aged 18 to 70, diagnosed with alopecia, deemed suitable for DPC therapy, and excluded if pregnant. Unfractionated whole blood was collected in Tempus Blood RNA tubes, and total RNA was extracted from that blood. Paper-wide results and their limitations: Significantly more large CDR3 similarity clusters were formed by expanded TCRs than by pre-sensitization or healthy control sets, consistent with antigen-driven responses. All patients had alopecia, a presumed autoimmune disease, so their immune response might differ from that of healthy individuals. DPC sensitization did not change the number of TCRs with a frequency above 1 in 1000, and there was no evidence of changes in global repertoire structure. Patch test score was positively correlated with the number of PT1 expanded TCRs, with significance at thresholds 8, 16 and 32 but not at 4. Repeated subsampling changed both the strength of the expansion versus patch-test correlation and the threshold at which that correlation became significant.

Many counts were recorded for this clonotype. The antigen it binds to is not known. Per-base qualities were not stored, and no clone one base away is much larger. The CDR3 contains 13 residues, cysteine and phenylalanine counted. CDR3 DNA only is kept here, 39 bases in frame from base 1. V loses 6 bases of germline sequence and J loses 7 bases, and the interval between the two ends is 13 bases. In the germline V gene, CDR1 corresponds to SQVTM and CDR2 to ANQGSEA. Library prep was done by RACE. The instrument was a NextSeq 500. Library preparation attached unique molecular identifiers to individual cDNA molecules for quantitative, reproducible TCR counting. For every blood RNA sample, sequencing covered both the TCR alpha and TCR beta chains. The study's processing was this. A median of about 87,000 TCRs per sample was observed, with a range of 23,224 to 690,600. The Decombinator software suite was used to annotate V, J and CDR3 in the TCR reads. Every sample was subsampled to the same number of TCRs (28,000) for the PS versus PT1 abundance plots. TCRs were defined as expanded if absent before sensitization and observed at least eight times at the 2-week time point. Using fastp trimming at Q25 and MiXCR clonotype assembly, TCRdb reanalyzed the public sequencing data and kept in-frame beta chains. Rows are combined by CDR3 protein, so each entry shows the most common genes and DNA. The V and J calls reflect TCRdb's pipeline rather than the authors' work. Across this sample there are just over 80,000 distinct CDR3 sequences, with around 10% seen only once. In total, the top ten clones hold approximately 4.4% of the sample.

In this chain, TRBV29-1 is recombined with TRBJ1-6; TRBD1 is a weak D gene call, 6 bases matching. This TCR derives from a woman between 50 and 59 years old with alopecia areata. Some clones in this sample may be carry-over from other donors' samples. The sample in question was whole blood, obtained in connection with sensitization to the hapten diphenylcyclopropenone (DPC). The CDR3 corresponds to CSVMTGPNSPLHF. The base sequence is TGCAGCGTGATGACAGGACCGAATTCACCCCTCCACTTT. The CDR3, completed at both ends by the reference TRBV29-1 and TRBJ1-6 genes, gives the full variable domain SAVISQKPSRDICQRGTSLTIQCQVDSQVTMMFWYRQQPGQSLTLIATANQGSEATYESGFVIDKFPISRPNLTFSTLTVSNMSPEDSSIYLCSVMTGPNSPLHFGNGTRLTVT.